This note documents a single T cell receptor beta chain sequence. Its target is unknown. The record originates from a study of monozygotic twins with inflammatory bowel disease. Whole-study results and caveats: Against healthy co-twins, IBD patients had lower TCRbeta diversity (measured by inverse Simpson).

This CDR3 contains 15 residues. Germline V gene data show CDR1 as DFQATT and CDR2 as SNEGSKA (reference sequence). Starting material for each TCR library was about 3.5 ug of total RNA. Using eight separate reactions per sample, the authors generated cDNA. A 6-nucleotide sample barcode was carried by the UMIs, which template switching added. For each CDR3 protein, TCRdb gives one entry from its re-call of the 5' RACE reads, without DNA. The repertoire table contains 400,000 to 500,000 distinct CDR3 sequences. The sample was blood. The receptor was isolated from a human donor with ulcerative colitis or Crohn's disease, or a healthy co-twin of an affected twin (not recorded which). The V call is TRBV20-1, the J call TRBJ2-5; lacking DNA, the TRBD1 call made by TCRdb goes unchecked. CDR3: CSARDAGAVRETQYF.